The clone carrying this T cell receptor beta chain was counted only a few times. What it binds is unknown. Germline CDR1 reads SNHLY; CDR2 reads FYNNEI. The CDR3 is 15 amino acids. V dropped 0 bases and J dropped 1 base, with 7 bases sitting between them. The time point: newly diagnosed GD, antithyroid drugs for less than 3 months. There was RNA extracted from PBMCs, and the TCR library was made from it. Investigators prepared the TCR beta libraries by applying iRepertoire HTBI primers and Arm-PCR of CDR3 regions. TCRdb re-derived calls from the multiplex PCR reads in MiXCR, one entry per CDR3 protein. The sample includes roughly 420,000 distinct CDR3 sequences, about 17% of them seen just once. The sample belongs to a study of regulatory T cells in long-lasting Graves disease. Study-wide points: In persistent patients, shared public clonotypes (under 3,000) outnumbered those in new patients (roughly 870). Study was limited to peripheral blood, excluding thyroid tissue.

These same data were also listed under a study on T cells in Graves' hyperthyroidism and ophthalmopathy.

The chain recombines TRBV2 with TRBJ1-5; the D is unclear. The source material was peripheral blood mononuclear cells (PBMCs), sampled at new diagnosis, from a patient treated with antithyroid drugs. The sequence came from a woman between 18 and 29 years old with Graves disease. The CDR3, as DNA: TGTGCCAGCAGTGAAGCGGGGAGGAGCAATCAGCCCCAGCATTTT. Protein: CASSEAGRSNQPQHF.